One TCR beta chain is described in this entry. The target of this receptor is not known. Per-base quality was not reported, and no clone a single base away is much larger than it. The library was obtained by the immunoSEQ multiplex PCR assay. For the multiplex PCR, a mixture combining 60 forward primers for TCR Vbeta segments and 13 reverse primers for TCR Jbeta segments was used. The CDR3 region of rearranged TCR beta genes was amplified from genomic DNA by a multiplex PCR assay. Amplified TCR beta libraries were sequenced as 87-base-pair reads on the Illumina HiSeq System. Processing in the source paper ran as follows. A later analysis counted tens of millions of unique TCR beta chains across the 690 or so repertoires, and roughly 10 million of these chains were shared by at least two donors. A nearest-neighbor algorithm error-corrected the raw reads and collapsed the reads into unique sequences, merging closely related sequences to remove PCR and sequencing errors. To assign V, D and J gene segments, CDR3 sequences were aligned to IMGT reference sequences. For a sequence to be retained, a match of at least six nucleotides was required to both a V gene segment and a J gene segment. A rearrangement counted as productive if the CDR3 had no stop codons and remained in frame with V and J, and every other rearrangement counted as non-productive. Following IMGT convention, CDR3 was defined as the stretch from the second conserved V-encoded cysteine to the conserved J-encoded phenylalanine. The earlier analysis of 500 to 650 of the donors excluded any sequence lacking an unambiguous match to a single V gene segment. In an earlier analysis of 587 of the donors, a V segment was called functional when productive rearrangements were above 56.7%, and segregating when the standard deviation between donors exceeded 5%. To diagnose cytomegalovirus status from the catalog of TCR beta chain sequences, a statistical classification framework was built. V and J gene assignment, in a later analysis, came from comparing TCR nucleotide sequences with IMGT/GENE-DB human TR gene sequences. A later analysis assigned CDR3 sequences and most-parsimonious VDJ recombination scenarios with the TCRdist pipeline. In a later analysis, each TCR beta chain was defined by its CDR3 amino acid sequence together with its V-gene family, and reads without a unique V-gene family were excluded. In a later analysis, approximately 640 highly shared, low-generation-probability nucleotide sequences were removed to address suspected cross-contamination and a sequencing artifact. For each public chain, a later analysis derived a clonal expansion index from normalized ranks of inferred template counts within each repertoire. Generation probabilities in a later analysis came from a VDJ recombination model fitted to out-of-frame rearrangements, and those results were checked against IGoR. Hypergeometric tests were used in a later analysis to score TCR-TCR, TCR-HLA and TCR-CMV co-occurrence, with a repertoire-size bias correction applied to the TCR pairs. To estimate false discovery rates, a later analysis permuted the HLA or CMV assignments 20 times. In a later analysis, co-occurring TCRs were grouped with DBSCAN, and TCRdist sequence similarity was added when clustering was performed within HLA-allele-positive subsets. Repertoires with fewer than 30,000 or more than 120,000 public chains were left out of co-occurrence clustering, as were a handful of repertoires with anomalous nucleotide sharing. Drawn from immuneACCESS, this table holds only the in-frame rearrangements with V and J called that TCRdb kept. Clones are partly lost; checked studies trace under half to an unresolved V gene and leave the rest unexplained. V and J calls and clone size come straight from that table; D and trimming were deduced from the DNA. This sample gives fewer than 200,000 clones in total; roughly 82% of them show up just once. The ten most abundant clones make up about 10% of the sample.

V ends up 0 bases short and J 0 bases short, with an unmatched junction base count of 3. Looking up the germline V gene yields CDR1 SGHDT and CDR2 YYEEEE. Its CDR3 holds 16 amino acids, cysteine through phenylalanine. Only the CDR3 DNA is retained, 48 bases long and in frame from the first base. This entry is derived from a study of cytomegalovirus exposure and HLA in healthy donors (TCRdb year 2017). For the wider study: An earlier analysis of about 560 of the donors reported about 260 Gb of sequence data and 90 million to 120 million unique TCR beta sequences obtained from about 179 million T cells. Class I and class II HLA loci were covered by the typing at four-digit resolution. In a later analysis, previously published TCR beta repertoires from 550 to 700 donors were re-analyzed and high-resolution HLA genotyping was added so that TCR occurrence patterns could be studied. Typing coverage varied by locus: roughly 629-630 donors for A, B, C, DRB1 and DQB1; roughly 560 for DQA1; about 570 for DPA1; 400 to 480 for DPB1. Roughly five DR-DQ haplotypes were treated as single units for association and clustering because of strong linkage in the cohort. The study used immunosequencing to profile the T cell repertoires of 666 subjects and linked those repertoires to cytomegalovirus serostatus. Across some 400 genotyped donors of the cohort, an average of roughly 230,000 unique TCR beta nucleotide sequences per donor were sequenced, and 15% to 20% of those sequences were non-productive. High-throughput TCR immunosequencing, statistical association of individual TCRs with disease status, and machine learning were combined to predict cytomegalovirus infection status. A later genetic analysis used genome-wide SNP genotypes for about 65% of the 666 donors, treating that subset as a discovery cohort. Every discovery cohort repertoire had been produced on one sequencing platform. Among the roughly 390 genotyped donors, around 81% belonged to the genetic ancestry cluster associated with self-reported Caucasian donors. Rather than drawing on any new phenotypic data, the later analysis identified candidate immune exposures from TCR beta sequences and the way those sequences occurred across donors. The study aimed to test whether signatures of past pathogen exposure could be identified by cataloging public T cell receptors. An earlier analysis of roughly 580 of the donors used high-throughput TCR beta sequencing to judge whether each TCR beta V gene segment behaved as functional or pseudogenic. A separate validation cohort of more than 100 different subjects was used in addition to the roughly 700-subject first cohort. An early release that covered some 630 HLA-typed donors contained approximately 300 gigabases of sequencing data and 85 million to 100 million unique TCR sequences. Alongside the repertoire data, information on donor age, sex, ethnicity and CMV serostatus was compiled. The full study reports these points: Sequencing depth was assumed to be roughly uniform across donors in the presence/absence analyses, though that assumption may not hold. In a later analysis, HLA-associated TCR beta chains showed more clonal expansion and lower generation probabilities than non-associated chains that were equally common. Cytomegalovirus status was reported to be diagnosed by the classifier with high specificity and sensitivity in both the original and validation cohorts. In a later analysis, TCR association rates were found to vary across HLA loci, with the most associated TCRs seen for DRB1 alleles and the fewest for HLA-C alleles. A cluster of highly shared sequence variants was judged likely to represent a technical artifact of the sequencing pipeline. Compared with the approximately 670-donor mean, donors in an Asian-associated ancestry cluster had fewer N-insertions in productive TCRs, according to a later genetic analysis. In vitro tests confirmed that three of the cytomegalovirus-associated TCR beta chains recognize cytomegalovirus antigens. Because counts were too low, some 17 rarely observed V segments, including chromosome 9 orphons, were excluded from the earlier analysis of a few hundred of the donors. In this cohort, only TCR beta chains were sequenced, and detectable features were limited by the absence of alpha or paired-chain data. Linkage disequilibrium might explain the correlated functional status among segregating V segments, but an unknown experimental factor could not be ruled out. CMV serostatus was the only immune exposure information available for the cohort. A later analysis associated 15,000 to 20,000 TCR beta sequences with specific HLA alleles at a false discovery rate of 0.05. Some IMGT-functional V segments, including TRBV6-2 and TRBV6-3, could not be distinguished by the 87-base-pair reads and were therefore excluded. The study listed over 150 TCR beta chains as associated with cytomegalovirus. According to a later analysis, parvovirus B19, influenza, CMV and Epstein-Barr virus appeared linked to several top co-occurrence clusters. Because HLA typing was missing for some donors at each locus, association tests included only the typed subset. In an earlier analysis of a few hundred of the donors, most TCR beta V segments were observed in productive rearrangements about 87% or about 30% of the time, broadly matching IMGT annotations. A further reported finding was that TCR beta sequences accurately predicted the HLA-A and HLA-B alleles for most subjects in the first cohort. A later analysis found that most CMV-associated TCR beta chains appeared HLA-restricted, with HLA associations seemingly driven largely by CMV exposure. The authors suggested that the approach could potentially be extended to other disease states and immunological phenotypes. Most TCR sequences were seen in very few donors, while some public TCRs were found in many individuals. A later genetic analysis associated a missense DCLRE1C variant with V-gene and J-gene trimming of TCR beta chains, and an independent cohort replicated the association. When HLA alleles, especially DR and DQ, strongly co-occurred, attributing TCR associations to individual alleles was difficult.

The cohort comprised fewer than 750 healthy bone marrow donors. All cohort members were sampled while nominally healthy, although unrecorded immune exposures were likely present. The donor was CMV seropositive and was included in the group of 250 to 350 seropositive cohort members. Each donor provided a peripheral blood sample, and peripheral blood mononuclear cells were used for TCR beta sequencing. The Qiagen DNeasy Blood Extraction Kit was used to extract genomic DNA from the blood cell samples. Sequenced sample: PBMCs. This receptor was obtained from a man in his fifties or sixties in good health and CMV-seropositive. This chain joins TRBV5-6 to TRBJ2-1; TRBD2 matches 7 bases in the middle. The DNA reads TGTGCCAGCAGCTTGGCCGGCGGGAGCTCCTACAATGAGCAGTTCTTC. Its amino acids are CASSLAGGSSYNEQFF.